This TCR beta chain comes out of a study of cytomegalovirus exposure and HLA in healthy donors. The study's findings and limits: Per a later analysis, HLA-associated TCR beta chains showed more clonal expansion than other, equally common TCR beta chains. TCR association rates varied by HLA locus in a later analysis, with DRB1 highest and HLA-C lowest.

The PCR had 60 Vbeta and 13 Jbeta primers. Profiling relied on immunoSEQ multiplex PCR, and the TCRdb table lists in-frame clones only, not all of them. The repertoire holds about 160,000 clones, about 80% seen once, with 3% to 4.5% in the top ten. As concerns this clone: Antigen: not known.

V was cut by 4 bases and J by 7 bases, with 11 bases left in between. The CDR3 spans 13 residues. CDR1 MNHEY and CDR2 SMNVEV come from the germline V gene (reference sequence). V is TRBV27 and J is TRBJ1-5, with D perhaps matching TRBD1 (5 bases). Input material: PBMCs. The receptor was isolated from a man aged 25-40 years in good health and CMV-seropositive. The CDR3 region has the DNA TGTGCCAGCAGTTACCGGGGGGGACAGCCCCAGCATTTT. This translates into CASSYRGGQPQHF.